The 24 T cell receptor beta chains below were found in one sample sequenced in a study of response to subunit inactivated influenza vaccine. TCRdb analysed the RT-PCR reads with MiXCR anew, one entry per CDR3 protein. The sample includes 550,000 to 800,000 distinct CDR3 sequences, approximately 14% of them seen just once. The material sequenced was PBMCs from blood, taken 11 to 12 days after vaccination. The receptors shown here come from a man aged 50 or older who received an inactivated influenza vaccine.

V and J are TRBV4-1 and TRBJ1-4, with D perhaps TRBD1 (5 bases). The CDR3 loop spans 18 amino acids. CDR1 and CDR2 (germline): MGHRA, YSYEKL. V dropped 4 bases and J dropped 4 bases, with 22 bases sitting between them. Here the CDR3 reads CASSPRGADLGFNEKLFF. DNA of the CDR3: TGCGCCAGCAGCCCCCGCGGGGCAGACCTGGGGTTTAATGAAAAACTGTTTTTT.

The V gene is TRBV12-3 or TRBV12-4, the J gene TRBJ2-7; D not certain. Trimming stripped 6 bases from V and 4 bases from J, with 19 bases between. The CDR3 loop spans 15 amino acids. In nucleotides, the CDR3 is TGTGCCAGCAGCCCCCGGGCGCAGGCTAATTACGAGCAGTACTTC. Amino acid sequence: CASSPRAQANYEQYF.

This clonotype was counted a few times. The genes are TRBV28 and TRBJ2-5; D unclear. Germline loops: CDR1 MDHEN, CDR2 SYDVKM. CDR3 length: 13 residues. V lost 3 bases to trimming and J lost 4 bases, with 9 bases between them. The DNA for the CDR3 is TGTGCCAGCAGTTTGGCCTCGCCAGAGACCCAGTACTTC. This gives the protein CASSLASPETQYF.

There are a few counts of this clonotype. This sequence joins TRBV20-1 and TRBJ2-7; D is possibly TRBD2 (6 bases). CDR1 and CDR2 (germline): DFQATT, SNEGSKA (reference sequence). V lost 6 bases and J 3 bases, leaving 18 bases between the germline ends. The CDR3 is 14 amino acids. CDR3 sequence reads: CSAPRAGNDYEQYF. The CDR3 region has the DNA TGCAGTGCGCCAAGGGCGGGGAATGACTACGAGCAGTACTTC.

This chain uses TRBV4-3 with TRBJ2-1, with 12 nucleotides matching TRBD2. CDR1 is LGHNA, CDR2 YSLEER, per germline. The ends lost 5 bases at V and 4 bases at J; junction bases unmatched: 6. This CDR3 contains 16 residues. CDR3 nucleotides: TGCGCCAGCAGCGTTGGACTAGCGGGACTGTACAATGAGCAGTTCTTC. It yields the protein CASSVGLAGLYNEQFF.

The chain is built from TRBV9 and TRBJ2-3; D is undetermined. Germline loops: CDR1 SGDLS, CDR2 YYNGEE. This CDR3 comprises 13 residues. Trimming left V 4 bases short and J 0 bases short, with 6 bases between. CDR3 region: CASSTASTDTQYF. The CDR3 bases are TGTGCCAGCAGCACGGCTAGCACAGATACGCAGTATTTT.

CDR3 loop: CASSLEWDRGNEQFF. CDR3 sequence (DNA): TGCGCCAGCAGCTTGGAATGGGACAGGGGGAATGAGCAGTTCTTC. The rearrangement links TRBV5-1 to TRBJ2-1; 11 nucleotides line up with TRBD1. Germline assignment: CDR1 SGHRS and CDR2 YFSETQ. The length of the CDR3 is 15 residues. V trimming: 0 bases; J trimming: 7 bases; junction bases outside the gene matches: 3.

The chain is built from TRBV7-2 and TRBJ1-1; D is ambiguous. CDR3 length: 11 residues. CDR1 SGHTA and CDR2 FQGNSA come from the germline V gene. Trimming shortened V by 5 bases and J by 11 bases, and 12 bases separated the two germline ends. DNA of the CDR3: TGTGCCAGCAGCCCAGGACTAGAGGCTTTCTTT. As protein: CASSPGLEAFF.

This clonotype has only a few counts. The chain is built from TRBV5-1 and TRBJ2-1, with 7 bases lining up with TRBD1. The CDR3 is 13 amino acids. Unmatched junction bases numbered 5, after V lost 4 bases and J lost 7 bases. Germline CDR1 reads SGHRS; CDR2 reads YFSETQ. The CDR3 spells CASSVGQRNEQFF. CDR3 bases: TGCGCCAGCAGCGTGGGACAGCGGAATGAGCAGTTCTTC.

The genes are TRBV20-1 and TRBJ1-1; D not resolved. The CDR3 extends over 11 amino acids. Germline CDR1 reads DFQATT; CDR2 reads SNEGSKA (reference sequence). The V and J ends lost 5 bases and 6 bases respectively, with 10 bases between them. CDR3: CSAERYPEAFF. The CDR3 DNA reads TGCAGTGCTGAAAGGTACCCTGAAGCTTTCTTT.

The chain couples TRBV20-1 to TRBJ1-5, with 9 nucleotides matching TRBD1. This CDR3 has 13 amino acids. The junction had 4 bases not matched to a gene; V was cut back by 4 bases and J by 6 bases. The V gene's germline CDR1 is DFQATT and CDR2 SNEGSKA (reference sequence). The CDR3 DNA sequence: TGCAGTGCTACACAGGGGGCGCGTCAGCCCCAGCATTTT. Amino acid sequence: CSATQGARQPQHF.

This chain links TRBV5-1 with TRBJ2-3, with TRBD1 matching 8 bases. V was pared by 0 bases and J by 7 bases, with 7 bases of the junction left unmatched. The CDR3 covers 15 residues. Germline CDR1 is SGHRS and CDR2 is YFSETQ. The CDR3 region is CASSLGGQEVNTQYF. In DNA, the CDR3 is TGCGCCAGCAGCTTGGGGGGACAGGAGGTGAATACGCAGTATTTT.

The chain couples TRBV7-6 to TRBJ2-7, with TRBD1 matching over 12 bases. This CDR3 spans 16 amino acids. V was clipped by 7 bases and J by 9 bases; unmatched bases: 16. Germline V CDR1 and CDR2: SGHVS, FNYEAQ. The CDR3 DNA reads as TGTGCCAGCACCCCCTCCCCGGGACAGGGGGCCGAAAGGCAGTACTTC. This sequence encodes CASTPSPGQGAERQYF.

This clonotype was seen a handful of times. The V call is TRBV12-3 or TRBV12-4, the J call TRBJ2-7; no clear D. V dropped 3 bases and J dropped 3 bases, with 12 bases sitting between them. The length of the CDR3 is 14 residues. The CDR3 region is CASSFRGSGYEQYF. DNA of the CDR3: TGTGCCAGCAGTTTCCGAGGTTCGGGCTACGAGCAGTACTTC.

This chain uses TRBV20-1 with TRBJ1-1, with 8 positions matching TRBD1. V was pared by 4 bases and J by 0 bases, with 10 bases of the junction left unmatched. This CDR3 region has 16 residues. The germline V gene encodes CDR1 DFQATT and CDR2 SNEGSKA (reference sequence). The CDR3 region is CSAKKTGVLMNTEAFF. The CDR3 DNA is TGCAGTGCTAAAAAGACAGGGGTCCTAATGAACACTGAAGCTTTCTTT.

The V gene is TRBV7-2, the J gene TRBJ2-3; 10 bases fit TRBD2. The germline CDR1 and CDR2 sequences are SGHTA and FQGNSA. J lost 5 bases, V lost 5 bases, and 10 bases had no gene match. The CDR3 is made up of 16 amino acids. CDR3 nucleotides: TGTGCCAGCAGCCACGAGCGGGGGGGCTTTGGAGATACGCAGTATTTT. Translating it yields CASSHERGGFGDTQYF.

The sample holds many counts of this clonotype. The chain is built from TRBV5-1 and TRBJ1-4; 8 bases map to TRBD1. This CDR3 spans 15 amino acids. V shed 2 bases, J shed 0 bases, and the junction held 0 bases outside the gene matches. Looked up from germline, CDR1 is SGHRS and CDR2 is YFSETQ. The DNA of the CDR3 is TGCGCCAGCAGCTTACAGGGGGCAACTAATGAAAAACTGTTTTTT. It specifies CASSLQGATNEKLFF.

The chain has TRBV4-1 and TRBJ2-1, with 8 positions matching TRBD1. Germline trimming cut 4 bases from V and 2 bases from J; bases unmatched to any gene: 7. CDR3 size: 16 residues. Germline assignment: CDR1 MGHRA and CDR2 YSYEKL. DNA of the CDR3: TGCGCCAGCAGCCGGGAAGGACAGGGTACCTACAATGAGCAGTTCTTC. It codes for CASSREGQGTYNEQFF.

The gene calls are TRBV2 and TRBJ2-5; no reliable D call. The V gene lost 5 bases and the J gene lost 0 bases, with 13 bases spanning the gap. This CDR3 has 15 amino acids. Per the germline V gene, CDR1 is SNHLY and CDR2 is FYNNEI. CDR3 coding DNA: TGTGCCAGCAGTCCAACGCATGAGTACCAAGAGACCCAGTACTTC. Residues: CASSPTHEYQETQYF.

This chain joins TRBV14 and TRBJ1-1; D is undetermined. Per the germline V gene, CDR1 is SGHDN and CDR2 is FVKESK. The length of the CDR3 is 14 residues. The ends were cut back, 3 bases at V and 9 bases at J, with 17 bases in the middle. The CDR3: CASSHKGRDSQAFF. Here the CDR3 DNA reads TGTGCCAGCAGCCATAAAGGTCGGGATTCCCAAGCTTTCTTT.

This clonotype has only a few counts. The chain combines TRBV7-8 with TRBJ2-5; D gene ambiguous. V lost 5 bases, J lost 1 base, and 23 bases lay in between. CDR3 length: 18 residues. CDR1 and CDR2 from the germline V gene are SGHVS and FQNEAQ. The CDR3 loop reads CASSVKGSLELVQETQYF. The DNA for the CDR3 is TGTGCCAGCAGCGTAAAAGGTTCCCTCGAACTTGTCCAAGAGACCCAGTACTTC.

The gene calls are TRBV29-1 and TRBJ2-5; a possible D gene is TRBD2 (6 bases). Germline-derived CDR1 and CDR2 are SQVTM and ANQGSEA. V lost 6 bases to trimming and J lost 4 bases, with 21 bases between them. CDR3 length: 15 residues. Here the CDR3 reads CSVTGTLHRGETQYF. The CDR3 DNA reads TGCAGCGTCACGGGGACTCTTCATAGGGGAGAGACCCAGTACTTC. Supplemented by reference TRBV29-1 and TRBJ2-5, the full variable domain reads SAVISQKPSRDICQRGTSLTIQCQVDSQVTMMFWYRQQPGQSLTLIATANQGSEATYESGFVIDKFPISRPNLTFSTLTVSNMSPEDSSIYLCSVTGTLHRGETQYFGPGTRLLVL.

The sample holds a few counts of this clonotype. The rearrangement joins TRBV29-1 to TRBJ1-6, with D perhaps matching TRBD1 (6 bases). Trimming took off 6 bases at V and 8 bases at J, with 14 bases between the two ends. Germline V gene sequence: CDR1 SQVTM, CDR2 ANQGSEA. The CDR3 has 13 amino acids. The CDR3 spells CSVGQSLDSPLHF. The CDR3 coding sequence is TGCAGCGTAGGACAGTCCCTGGATTCACCCCTCCACTTT.

V gene TRBV14 combines with J gene TRBJ2-1; D might be TRBD1 or TRBD2, each matching 7 bases. The germline V and J ends were trimmed by 4 bases and 7 bases, with 14 bases remaining between them. The CDR3 extends over 14 amino acids. The germline CDR1 and CDR2 sequences are SGHDN and FVKESK. This CDR3 is CASSPGGALNEQFF. CDR3 DNA sequence: TGTGCCAGCAGCCCAGGGGGGGCCCTAAATGAGCAGTTCTTC.